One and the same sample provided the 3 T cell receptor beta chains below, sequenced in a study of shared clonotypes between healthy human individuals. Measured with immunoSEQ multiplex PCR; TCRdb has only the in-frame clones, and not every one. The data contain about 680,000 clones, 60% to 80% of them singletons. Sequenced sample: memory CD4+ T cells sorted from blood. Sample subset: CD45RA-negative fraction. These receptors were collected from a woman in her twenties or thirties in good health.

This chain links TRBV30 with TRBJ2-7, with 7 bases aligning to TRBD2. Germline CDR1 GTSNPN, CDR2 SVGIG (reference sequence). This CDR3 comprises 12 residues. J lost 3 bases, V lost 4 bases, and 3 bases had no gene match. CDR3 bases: TGTGCCTGGAACCGGGACTACTACGAGCAGTACTTC. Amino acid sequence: CAWNRDYYEQYF. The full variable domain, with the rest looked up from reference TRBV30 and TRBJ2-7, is SQTIHQWPATLVQPVGSPLSLECTVEGTSNPNLYWYRQAAGRGLQLLFYSVGIGQISSEVPQNLSASRPQDRQFILSSKKLLLSDSGFYLCAWNRDYYEQYFGPGTRLTVT.

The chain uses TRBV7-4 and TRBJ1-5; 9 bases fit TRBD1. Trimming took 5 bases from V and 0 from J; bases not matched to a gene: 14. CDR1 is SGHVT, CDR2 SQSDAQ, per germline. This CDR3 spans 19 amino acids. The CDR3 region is CASSIEPGQGLHSNQPQHF. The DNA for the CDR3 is TGTGCCAGCAGCATTGAACCGGGACAGGGATTGCATAGCAATCAGCCCCAGCATTTT.

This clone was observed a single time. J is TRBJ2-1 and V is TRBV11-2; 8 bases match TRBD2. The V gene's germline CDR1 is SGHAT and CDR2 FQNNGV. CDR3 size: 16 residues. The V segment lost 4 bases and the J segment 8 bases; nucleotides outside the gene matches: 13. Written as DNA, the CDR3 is TGTGCCAGCAGCTCCGCTGGAGCGGGAGACGGTTATGAGCAGTTCTTC. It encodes CASSSAGAGDGYEQFF.